Each of the 28 T cell receptor beta chains below was sequenced from the same sample in a study of cytotoxic CD8 clonotypes in ibrutinib-treated CLL. Some clones are missing from TCRdb's copy, which holds only in-frame ones; the method was immunoSEQ multiplex PCR. The data show 150,000 or so clones, with approximately 90% seen just once and around 3.1% held by the top ten. Sequenced material: PBMCs, taken at disease progression, from a patient treated with ibrutinib. The receptors originated from a human donor with chronic lymphocytic leukemia.

CDR3 sequence: CSARPGQMNTEAFF. In nucleotides, the CDR3 is TGCAGCGCTCGCCCGGGACAGATGAACACTGAAGCTTTCTTT. V usage is TRBV29-1 and J usage is TRBJ1-1; 7 bases agree with TRBD1. The CDR3 is 14 residues long. CDR1 is SQVTM and CDR2 is ANQGSEA in the germline V gene. The V gene end was trimmed by 7 bases and the J gene end by 0 bases; junction bases not matched to a gene: 8.

V usage is TRBV7-2 and J usage is TRBJ1-5, with no clear D. There are 15 residues in the CDR3. Germline assignment: CDR1 SGHTA and CDR2 FQGNSA. V was cut by 0 bases and J by 3 bases, with 9 bases left in between. CDR3 amino acids: CASSLAVGVNQPQHF. The CDR3 DNA reads as TGTGCCAGCAGCTTAGCAGTAGGAGTCAATCAGCCCCAGCATTTT.

This rearrangement joins TRBV2 to TRBJ1-1, with 10 bases lining up with TRBD1. V shed 9 bases, J shed 10 bases, and the junction held 5 bases outside the gene matches. The germline V gene has CDR1 SNHLY and CDR2 FYNNEI. The CDR3 runs 11 residues. Here the CDR3 reads CARGTGAVAFF. In DNA form, the CDR3 reads TGTGCCAGAGGGACAGGGGCGGTAGCTTTCTTT.

This chain links TRBV19 with TRBJ1-1; D gene unclear. Germline CDR1 and CDR2: LNHDA and SQIVND (reference sequence). The CDR3 covers 14 residues. The ends were cut back, 0 bases at V and 1 base at J, with 6 bases in the middle. The CDR3, as DNA: TGTGCCAGTAGTATAGACAGGACGAACACTGAAGCTTTCTTT. It translates to CASSIDRTNTEAFF.

CDR3 nucleotide sequence: TGTGCCAGCAGCTTAGGTCTAGCCAATGAGCAGTTCTTC. This codes for CASSLGLANEQFF. The gene calls are TRBV11-3 and TRBJ2-1; maybe TRBD2 (5 bases). Trimming cost V 1 base and J 6 bases, with 7 bases left between them. Germline CDR1 SGHNT, CDR2 YENEEA. There are 13 residues in the CDR3.

The genes are TRBV4-3 and TRBJ2-7, with D perhaps TRBD2 (6 bases). V shed 4 bases and J shed 4 bases, with 17 bases lying between them. The germline V gene encodes CDR1 LGHNA and CDR2 YSLEER. The CDR3 extends over 15 amino acids. The CDR3 DNA reads as TGCGCCAGCAGCCGGACGGGCCTTGGGGGGTACGAGCAGTACTTC. Amino acids: CASSRTGLGGYEQYF.

This clone was counted a single time. The J gene is TRBJ2-5, the V gene TRBV25-1, with TRBD2 identical over 7 bases. CDR1 MGHDK and CDR2 SYGVNS come from the germline V gene. With V trimmed by 0 bases and J by 1 base, 5 bases remained unmatched. The CDR3 length is 16 residues. The CDR3 sequence is CASSEYGLAVQETQYF. The DNA for the CDR3 is TGTGCCAGCAGTGAATACGGTCTAGCGGTCCAAGAGACCCAGTACTTC.

The chain links TRBV9 to TRBJ2-2, with 7 bases fitting TRBD1. This CDR3 spans 15 amino acids. The V gene end was trimmed by 0 bases and the J gene end by 4 bases; junction bases not matched to a gene: 3. CDR1 and CDR2 from the germline V gene are SGDLS and YYNGEE. The CDR3 reads CASSVEAGGTGELFF. The CDR3 DNA is TGTGCCAGCAGCGTAGAGGCAGGGGGCACCGGGGAGCTGTTTTTT.

This clone was recorded only once. The J gene is TRBJ2-7, the V gene TRBV7-9, with 10 bases matching TRBD1. CDR3 length equals 19 residues. V lost 0 bases to trimming and J lost 0 bases; unmatched junction nucleotides: 11. CDR1 and CDR2 from the germline V gene are SEHNR and FQNEAQ (reference sequence). CDR3 loop: CASSLALVRDRGLSYEQYF. The CDR3 DNA reads as TGTGCCAGCAGCTTAGCCCTAGTCCGGGACAGGGGACTCTCCTACGAGCAGTACTTC.

The chain employs TRBV2 and TRBJ2-7; 8 bases are a match to TRBD1. Germline V lookup: CDR1 SNHLY, CDR2 FYNNEI. The CDR3 runs 15 residues. V lost 10 bases and J lost 4; bases outside the gene matches: 15. The CDR3 bases are TGTGCCATCACTTTCCCGGGACAGGCGCGGTACGAGCAGTACTTC. It codes for CAITFPGQARYEQYF.

The rearrangement links TRBV6-5 to TRBJ2-1, with 9 nucleotides matching TRBD2. The CDR3 extends over 14 amino acids. Germline values: CDR1 MNHEY, CDR2 SVGAGI. Trimming cost V 6 bases and J 8 bases; bases outside gene matches: 8. CDR3 region: CASRGAGGLYEQFF. The CDR3 coding sequence is TGTGCCAGCAGGGGGGCGGGAGGGCTATATGAGCAGTTCTTC.

This CDR3 reads CASSYSRDRVNEQFF. The CDR3 bases are TGTGCCAGCAGTTACTCGAGGGACAGGGTTAATGAGCAGTTCTTC. The chain carries TRBV6-5 and TRBJ2-1; 9 bases are a match to TRBD1. The CDR3 has 15 amino acids. After removal of 0 bases from V and 7 bases from J, the junction contained 4 bases not matched to a gene. Per the germline V gene, CDR1 is MNHEY and CDR2 is SVGAGI.

The chain employs TRBV7-3 and TRBJ2-6; D unclear. The CDR3 length is 15 residues. CDR1 is SGHTA, CDR2 FQGTGA, per germline. V lost 6 bases, J lost 0 bases, and 9 bases lay in between. The CDR3 DNA reads TGTGCCAGCAGACCGGGCGTCTCTGGGGCCAACGTCCTGACTTTC. Encoded protein: CASRPGVSGANVLTF.

The chain couples TRBV5-1 to TRBJ1-2; no definite D call. Germline CDR1 is SGHRS and CDR2 is YFSETQ. The CDR3 sequence is 14 residues long. The V end lost 1 base, the J end lost 3 bases, and 10 bases lay between the germline ends. The CDR3 region has the DNA TGCGCCAGCAGCTTGCCAGACCGTTACTATGGCTACACCTTC. Translation: CASSLPDRYYGYTF.

The chain uses TRBV6-1 and TRBJ1-2, with a possible D match to TRBD1 (5 bases). The V and J ends lost 7 bases and 0 bases respectively, with 9 bases between them. CDR1 is MNHNS, CDR2 SASEGT, per germline. CDR3 size: 13 residues. In nucleotides, the CDR3 is TGTGCCAGCATGAGGACAACTAACTATGGCTACACCTTC. Translated, it gives CASMRTTNYGYTF.

The V gene is TRBV9, the J gene TRBJ2-7; 7 bases map to TRBD2. Germline CDR1 reads SGDLS; CDR2 reads YYNGEE. CDR3 length: 15 residues. V lost 3 bases and J lost 2; bases outside the gene matches: 8. CDR3 nucleotide sequence: TGTGCCAGCAGCGCCTCCGGGAGGAGTGCCTACGAGCAGTACTTC. Its protein product is CASSASGRSAYEQYF.

The chain joins TRBV2 to TRBJ1-2, with a weak D call TRBD1 (5 bases). V shed 2 bases and J shed 4 bases, with 11 bases lying between them. CDR1 is SNHLY, CDR2 FYNNEI, per germline. This CDR3 has 14 amino acids. CDR3 residues: CASSELLGPYGYTF. In DNA form, the CDR3 reads TGTGCCAGCAGTGAACTCCTGGGGCCCTATGGCTACACCTTC. Full variable domain (remainder filled in from reference TRBV2 and TRBJ1-2): EPEVTQTPSHQVTQMGQEVILRCVPISNHLYFYWYRQILGQKVEFLVSFYNNEISEKSEIFDDQFSVERPDGSNFTLKIRSTKLEDSAMYFCASSELLGPYGYTFGSGTRLTVV.

This clone showed up just a few times. V is TRBV27 and J is TRBJ1-1, with D tentatively TRBD1 (5 bases). This CDR3 is built from 15 residues. The V and J ends lost 8 bases and 1 base respectively, with 17 bases between them. Germline V gene data show CDR1 as MNHEY and CDR2 as SMNVEV (reference sequence). CDR3 region: CASRPVPDRNTEAFF. The CDR3 DNA follows: TGTGCCAGCCGCCCCGTTCCCGACAGGAACACTGAAGCTTTCTTT.

The chain couples TRBV27 to TRBJ2-3; maybe TRBD2 (6 bases). V dropped 3 bases and J dropped 6 bases, with 19 bases sitting between them. The CDR3 has 16 amino acids. Germline assignment: CDR1 MNHEY and CDR2 SMNVEV (reference sequence). The DNA for the CDR3 is TGTGCCAGCAGTTTTTCCAGCCCGGGAGCAGGGGATACGCAGTATTTT. Amino acid sequence: CASSFSSPGAGDTQYF.

The chain couples TRBV7-3 to TRBJ2-1, with TRBD2 identical over 9 bases. This CDR3 has 15 amino acids. Germline V gene lookup returns CDR1 SGHTA and CDR2 FQGTGA. J was trimmed by 6 bases and V by 1 base; bases with no gene match: 4. In nucleotides, the CDR3 is TGTGCCAGCAGCTTAAATAGCGGGAGAAGCAATGAGCAGTTCTTC. Residues: CASSLNSGRSNEQFF.

Of note for this clone: The DNA is omitted, as the CDR3 cannot be located on it reliably, and the CDR3 follows TCRdb's listing. This rearrangement joins TRBV9 to TRBJ2-1; the table's TRBD2 call for D was not verified on the DNA. Per germline, CDR1 SGDLS and CDR2 YYNGEE. Termini included, the CDR3 measures 17 amino acids. The CDR3 loop reads CASSVGRGNIGPSSWIF.

This clone was seen more than once but under ten times. The CDR3: CASSMGQGIEAFF. The CDR3 coding sequence is TGTGCCAGTAGTATGGGCCAGGGTATTGAAGCTTTCTTT. The chain has TRBV19 and TRBJ1-1; perhaps TRBD1 as D (5 bases). This CDR3 region has 13 residues. Germline CDR1 LNHDA, CDR2 SQIVND (reference sequence). V was pared by 3 bases and J by 7 bases, with 12 bases between.

The J gene is TRBJ2-7, the V gene TRBV6-5; the match to TRBD1 covers 10 bases. CDR1 and CDR2 from the germline V gene are MNHEY and SVGAGI. This CDR3 is built from 15 residues. Unmatched junction bases numbered 4, after V lost 2 bases and J lost 3 bases. CDR3 loop: CASSYDRTGGYEQYF. Written as DNA, the CDR3 is TGTGCCAGCAGTTACGATCGGACAGGGGGCTACGAGCAGTACTTC.

This clone showed up many times. The chain recombines TRBV25-1 with TRBJ2-7, with TRBD1 matching 8 bases. Germline V lookup: CDR1 MGHDK, CDR2 SYGVNS. V was pared by 4 bases and J by 5 bases, with 7 bases of the junction left unmatched. The CDR3 spans 14 residues. CDR3 coding DNA: TGTGCCAGCAGTGGTTCGGGACAGGTGGACGAGCAGTACTTC. It encodes CASSGSGQVDEQYF.

The gene calls are TRBV10-2 and TRBJ1-2, with a possible D match to TRBD1 (6 bases). CDR1 is WSHSY and CDR2 is SAAADI in the germline V gene. The CDR3 is made up of 15 amino acids. V was cut by 3 bases and J by 2 bases, with 13 bases left in between. Here the CDR3 DNA reads TGCGCCAGCAGTGACCTCCTAGGGGGGAACTATGGCTACACCTTC. Encoded protein: CASSDLLGGNYGYTF.

A single count supports this clone. The gene calls are TRBV27 and TRBJ1-1, with no clear D. The germline V gene has CDR1 MNHEY and CDR2 SMNVEV (reference sequence). The V gene lost 6 bases and the J gene lost 6 bases, with 8 bases spanning the gap. The CDR3 contains 11 residues. The CDR3: CASSDWAEAFF. CDR3 DNA: TGTGCCAGCAGCGATTGGGCTGAAGCTTTCTTT.

This clone has a handful of counts. The chain uses TRBV6-5 and TRBJ1-2, with D tentatively TRBD1 (5 bases). Between the trimmed V and J ends, which lost 5 bases and 4 bases, there was a span of 11 bases. Germline CDR1 MNHEY, CDR2 SVGAGI. The CDR3 has 13 residues. The CDR3, as DNA: TGTGCCAGCAGTCGCCGGGACCTCTATGGCTACACCTTC. Its protein product is CASSRRDLYGYTF.

There are a few counts of this clone. The chain couples TRBV2 to TRBJ1-2; D perhaps matches TRBD1 (5 bases). This CDR3 region has 13 residues. V gave up 5 bases and J gave up 2 bases, with 9 bases separating them. The germline V gene encodes CDR1 SNHLY and CDR2 FYNNEI. CDR3 protein: CASSPDSNYGYTF. The CDR3 DNA reads TGTGCCAGCAGTCCCGACAGCAACTATGGCTACACCTTC. Full variable domain (rest looked up from reference TRBV2 and TRBJ1-2): EPEVTQTPSHQVTQMGQEVILRCVPISNHLYFYWYRQILGQKVEFLVSFYNNEISEKSEIFDDQFSVERPDGSNFTLKIRSTKLEDSAMYFCASSPDSNYGYTFGSGTRLTVV.